This TCR beta chain emerged from a study of blood T cell repertoires in COVID-19. Original data processing: By means of reference gene primer amplification, nucleated cell counts were estimated. Clones were read by immunoSEQ multiplex PCR, and TCRdb kept only the in-frame ones, dropping some. For V, J and clone size, that table is used; D and trimming come from the DNA. The sample contains over 150,000 clones, approximately 80% of which appear only once. The CDR3 runs 14 residues. Germline loops: CDR1 WNHNN, CDR2 SYGVQD (reference sequence). The V end was cut by 4 bases, the J end by 5 bases, with 14 bases between. The sample holds a few counts of this clone.

The sequence came from a woman in her thirties or forties with COVID-19, enrolled during active disease. The sequenced material came from peripheral blood. The rearrangement joins TRBV10-1 to TRBJ1-1; possible D gene TRBD1, 5 bases. The CDR3 spells CASSVGRAGTEAFF. CDR3 nucleotide sequence: TGCGCCAGCAGTGTAGGCAGGGCGGGAACTGAAGCTTTCTTT.